This T cell receptor (beta chain) appears in the sequencing data of a study of beta chain features in type 1 diabetes. Trimming removed 6 bases at V and 5 bases at J, with 8 bases between. Germline CDR1 and CDR2: DFQATT and SNEGSKA (reference sequence). The CDR3 is made up of 11 amino acids. This clone was observed a handful of times. Sequenced material consisted of expressed TCRB transcripts (all of the isolated RNA was reverse transcribed). Assay used: immunoSEQ multiplex PCR; TCRdb lists only in-frame clones, some missing. Here the sample spans 200,000 to 250,000 clones, 11% being singletons. V and J are TRBV20-1 and TRBJ1-5; no clear D gene. This clonotype originated in a man between 18 and 35 years old in good health. Sequencing input: central memory CD4+ T cells from blood. DNA for the CDR3: TGCAGTGCCGGAGGACATCAGCCCCAGCATTTT. It encodes CSAGGHQPQHF.